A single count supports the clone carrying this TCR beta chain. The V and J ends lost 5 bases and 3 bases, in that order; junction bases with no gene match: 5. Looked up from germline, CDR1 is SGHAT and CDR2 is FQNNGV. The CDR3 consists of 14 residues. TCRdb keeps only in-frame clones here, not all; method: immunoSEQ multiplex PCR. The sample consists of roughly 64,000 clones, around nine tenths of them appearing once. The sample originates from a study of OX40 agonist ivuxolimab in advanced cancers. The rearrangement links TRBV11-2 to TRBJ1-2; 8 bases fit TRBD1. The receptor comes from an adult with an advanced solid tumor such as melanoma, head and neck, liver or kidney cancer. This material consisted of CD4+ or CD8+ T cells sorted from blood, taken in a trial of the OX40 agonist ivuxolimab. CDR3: CASSKNRGDYGYTF. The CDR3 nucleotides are TGTGCCAGCAGCAAGAACAGGGGGGACTATGGCTACACCTTC. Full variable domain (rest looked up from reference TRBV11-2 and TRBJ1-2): EAGVAQSPRYKIIEKRQSVAFWCNPISGHATLYWYQQILGQGPKLLIQFQNNGVVDDSQLPKDRFSAERLKGVDSTLKIQPAKLEDSAVYLCASSKNRGDYGYTFGSGTRLTVV.